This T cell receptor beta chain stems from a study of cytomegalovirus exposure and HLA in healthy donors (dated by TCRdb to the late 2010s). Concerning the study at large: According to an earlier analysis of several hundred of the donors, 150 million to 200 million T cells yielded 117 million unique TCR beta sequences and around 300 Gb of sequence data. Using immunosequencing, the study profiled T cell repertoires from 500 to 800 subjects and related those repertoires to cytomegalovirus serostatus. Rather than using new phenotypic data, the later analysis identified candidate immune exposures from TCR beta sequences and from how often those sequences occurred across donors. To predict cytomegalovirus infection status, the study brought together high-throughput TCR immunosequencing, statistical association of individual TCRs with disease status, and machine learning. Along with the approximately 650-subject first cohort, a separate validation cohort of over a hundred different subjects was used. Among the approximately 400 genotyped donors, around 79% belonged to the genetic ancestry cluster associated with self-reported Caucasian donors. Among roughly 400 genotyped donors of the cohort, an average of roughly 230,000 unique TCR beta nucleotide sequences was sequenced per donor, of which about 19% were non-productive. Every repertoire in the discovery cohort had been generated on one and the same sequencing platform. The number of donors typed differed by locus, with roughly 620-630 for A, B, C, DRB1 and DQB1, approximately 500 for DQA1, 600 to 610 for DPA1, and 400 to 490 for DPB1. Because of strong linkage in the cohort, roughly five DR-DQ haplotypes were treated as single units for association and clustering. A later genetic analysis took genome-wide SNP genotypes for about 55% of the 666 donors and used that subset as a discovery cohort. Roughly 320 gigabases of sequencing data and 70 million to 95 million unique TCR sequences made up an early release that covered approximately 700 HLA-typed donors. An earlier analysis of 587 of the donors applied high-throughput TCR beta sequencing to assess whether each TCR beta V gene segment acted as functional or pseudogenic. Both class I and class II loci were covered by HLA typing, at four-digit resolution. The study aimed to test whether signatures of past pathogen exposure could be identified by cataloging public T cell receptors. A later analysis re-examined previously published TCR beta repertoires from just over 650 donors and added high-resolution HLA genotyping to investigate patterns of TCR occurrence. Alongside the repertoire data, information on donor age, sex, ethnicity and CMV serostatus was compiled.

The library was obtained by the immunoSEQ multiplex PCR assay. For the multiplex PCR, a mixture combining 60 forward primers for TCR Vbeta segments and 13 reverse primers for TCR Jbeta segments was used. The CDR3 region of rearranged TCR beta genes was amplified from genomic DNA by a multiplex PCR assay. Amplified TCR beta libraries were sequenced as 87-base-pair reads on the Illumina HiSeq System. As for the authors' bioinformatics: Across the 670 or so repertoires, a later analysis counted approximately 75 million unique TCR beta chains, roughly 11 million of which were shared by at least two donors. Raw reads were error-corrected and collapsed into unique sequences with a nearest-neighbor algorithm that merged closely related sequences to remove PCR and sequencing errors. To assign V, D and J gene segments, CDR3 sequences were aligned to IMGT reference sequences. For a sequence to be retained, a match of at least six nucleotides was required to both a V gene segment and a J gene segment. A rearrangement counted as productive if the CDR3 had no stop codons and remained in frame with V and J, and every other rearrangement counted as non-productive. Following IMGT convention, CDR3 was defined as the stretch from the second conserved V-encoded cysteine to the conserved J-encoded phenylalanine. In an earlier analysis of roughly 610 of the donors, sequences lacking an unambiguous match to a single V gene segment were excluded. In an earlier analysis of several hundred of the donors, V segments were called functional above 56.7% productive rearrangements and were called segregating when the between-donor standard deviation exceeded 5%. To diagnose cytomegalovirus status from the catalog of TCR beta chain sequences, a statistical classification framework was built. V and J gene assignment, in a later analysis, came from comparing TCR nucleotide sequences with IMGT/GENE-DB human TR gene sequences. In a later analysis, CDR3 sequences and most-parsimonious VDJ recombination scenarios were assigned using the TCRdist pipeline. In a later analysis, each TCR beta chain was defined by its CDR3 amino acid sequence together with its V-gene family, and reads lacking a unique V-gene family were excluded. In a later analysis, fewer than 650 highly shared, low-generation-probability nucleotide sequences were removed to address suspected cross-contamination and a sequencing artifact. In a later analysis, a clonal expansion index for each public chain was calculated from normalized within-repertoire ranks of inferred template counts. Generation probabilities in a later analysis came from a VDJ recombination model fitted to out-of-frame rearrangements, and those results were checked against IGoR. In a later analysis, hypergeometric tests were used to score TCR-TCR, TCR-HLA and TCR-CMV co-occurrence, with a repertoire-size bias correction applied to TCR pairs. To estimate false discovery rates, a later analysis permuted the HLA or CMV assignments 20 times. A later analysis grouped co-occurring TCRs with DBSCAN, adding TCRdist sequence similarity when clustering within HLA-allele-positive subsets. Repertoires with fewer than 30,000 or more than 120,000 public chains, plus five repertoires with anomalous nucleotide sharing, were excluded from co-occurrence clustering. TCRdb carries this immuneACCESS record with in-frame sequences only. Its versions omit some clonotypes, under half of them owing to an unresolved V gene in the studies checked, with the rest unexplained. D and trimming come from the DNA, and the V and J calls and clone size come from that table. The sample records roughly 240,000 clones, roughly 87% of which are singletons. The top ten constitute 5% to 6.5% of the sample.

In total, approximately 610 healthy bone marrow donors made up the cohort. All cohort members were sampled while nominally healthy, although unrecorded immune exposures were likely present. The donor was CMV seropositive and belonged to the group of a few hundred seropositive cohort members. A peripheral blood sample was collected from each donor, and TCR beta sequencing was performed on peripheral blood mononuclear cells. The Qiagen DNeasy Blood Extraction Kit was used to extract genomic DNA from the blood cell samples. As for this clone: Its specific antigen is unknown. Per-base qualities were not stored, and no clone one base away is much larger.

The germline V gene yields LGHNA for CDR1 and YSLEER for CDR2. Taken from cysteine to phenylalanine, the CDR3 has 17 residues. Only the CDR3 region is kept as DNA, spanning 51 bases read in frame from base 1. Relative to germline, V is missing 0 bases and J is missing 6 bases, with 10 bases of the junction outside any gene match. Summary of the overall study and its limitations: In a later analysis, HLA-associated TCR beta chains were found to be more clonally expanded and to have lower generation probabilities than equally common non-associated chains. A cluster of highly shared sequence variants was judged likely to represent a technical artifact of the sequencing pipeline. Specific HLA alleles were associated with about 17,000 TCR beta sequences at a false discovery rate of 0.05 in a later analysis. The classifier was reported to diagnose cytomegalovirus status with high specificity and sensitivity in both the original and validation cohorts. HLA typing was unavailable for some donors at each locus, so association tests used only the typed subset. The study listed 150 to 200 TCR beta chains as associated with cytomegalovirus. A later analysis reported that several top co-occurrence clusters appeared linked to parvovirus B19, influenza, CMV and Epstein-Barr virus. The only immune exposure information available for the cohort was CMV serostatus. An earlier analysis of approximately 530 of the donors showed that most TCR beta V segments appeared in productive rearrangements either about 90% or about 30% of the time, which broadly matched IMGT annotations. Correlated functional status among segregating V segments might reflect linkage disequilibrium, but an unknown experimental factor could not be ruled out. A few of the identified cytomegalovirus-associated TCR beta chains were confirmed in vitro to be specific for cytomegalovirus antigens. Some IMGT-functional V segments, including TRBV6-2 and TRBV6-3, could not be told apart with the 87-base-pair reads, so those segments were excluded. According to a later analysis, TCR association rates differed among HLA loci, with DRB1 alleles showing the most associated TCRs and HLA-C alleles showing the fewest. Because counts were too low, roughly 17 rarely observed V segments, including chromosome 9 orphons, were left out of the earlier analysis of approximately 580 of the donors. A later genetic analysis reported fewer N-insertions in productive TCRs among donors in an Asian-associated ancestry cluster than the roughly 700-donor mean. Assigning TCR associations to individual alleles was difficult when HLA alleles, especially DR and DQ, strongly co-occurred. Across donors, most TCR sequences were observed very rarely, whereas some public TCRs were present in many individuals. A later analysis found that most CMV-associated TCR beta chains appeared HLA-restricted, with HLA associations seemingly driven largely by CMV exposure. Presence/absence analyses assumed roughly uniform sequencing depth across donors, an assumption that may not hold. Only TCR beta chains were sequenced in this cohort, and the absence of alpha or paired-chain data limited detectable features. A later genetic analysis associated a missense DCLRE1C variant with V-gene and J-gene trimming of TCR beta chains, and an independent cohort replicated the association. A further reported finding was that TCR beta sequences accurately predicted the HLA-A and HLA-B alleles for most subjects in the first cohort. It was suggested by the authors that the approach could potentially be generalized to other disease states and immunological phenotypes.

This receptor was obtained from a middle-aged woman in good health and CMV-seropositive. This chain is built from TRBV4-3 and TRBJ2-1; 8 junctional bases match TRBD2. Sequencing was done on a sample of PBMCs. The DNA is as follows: TGCGCCAGCAGCCAAGATCGCGGGGGGATCCCCCCCAATGAGCAGTTCTTC. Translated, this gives CASSQDRGGIPPNEQFF.